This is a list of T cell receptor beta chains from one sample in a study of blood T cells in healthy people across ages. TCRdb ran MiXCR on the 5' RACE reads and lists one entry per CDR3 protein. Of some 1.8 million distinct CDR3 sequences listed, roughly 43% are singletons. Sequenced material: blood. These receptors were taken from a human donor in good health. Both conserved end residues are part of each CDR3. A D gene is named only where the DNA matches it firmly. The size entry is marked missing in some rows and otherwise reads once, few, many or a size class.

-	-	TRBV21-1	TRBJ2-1	TGTGCCAGCACCCTAGGGCTGAGGGGACAATGGGAGCAGTTCTTC	CASTLGLRGQWEQFF
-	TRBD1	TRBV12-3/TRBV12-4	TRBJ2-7	TGTGCCAGCAGGCCTGGACAGGGCGGGTCCTACGAGCAGTACTTC	CASRPGQGGSYEQYF
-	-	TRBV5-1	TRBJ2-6	TGCGCCAGCAGCTTGGCGCGGGCTGTGGGGGCCAACGTCCTGACTTTC	CASSLARAVGANVLTF
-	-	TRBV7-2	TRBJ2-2	TGTGCCAGTAGCCCACGCGGCCTCGTGGAGCTGTTTTTT	CASSPRGLVELFF
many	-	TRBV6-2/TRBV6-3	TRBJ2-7	TGTGCCAGCACCAATGGTAGACTGCGCTACGAGCAGTACTTC	CASTNGRLRYEQYF
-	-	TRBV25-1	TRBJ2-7	TGTGCCAGCAGGGAGGCGGTCGAGCAGTACTTC	CASREAVEQYF
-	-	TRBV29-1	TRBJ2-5	TGCAGCGTTGATCGTACGCAGGGGACCCAGTACTTC	CSVDRTQGTQYF
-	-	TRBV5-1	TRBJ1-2	TGCGCCAGCAGCTTGGATCAGGGGAACGGCTACACCTTC	CASSLDQGNGYTF
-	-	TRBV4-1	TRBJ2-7	TGCGCCAGCAGCCAAAGGGGAATTAGCTCCTACGAGCAGTACTTC	CASSQRGISSYEQYF
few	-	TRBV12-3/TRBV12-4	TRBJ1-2	TGTGCCATCGACGACCACAGGGAAGAGAACTATGGCTACACCTTC	CAIDDHREENYGYTF
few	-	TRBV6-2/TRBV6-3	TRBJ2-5	TGTGCCAGCAGTTACTCGACGGTATTAGGAGAGACCCAGTACTTC	CASSYSTVLGETQYF
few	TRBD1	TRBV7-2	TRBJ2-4	TGTGCCAGCAGCTCAGGACAGGGAGTTGAGAACATTCAGTACTTC	CASSSGQGVENIQYF
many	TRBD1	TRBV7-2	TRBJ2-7	TGTGCCAGCAGCGTACAAGGACAGGACTACGAGCAGTACTTC	CASSVQGQDYEQYF
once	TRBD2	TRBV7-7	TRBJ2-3	TGTGCCAGCAGCGCTCGGGGGGGAGACACAGATACGCAGTATTTT	CASSARGGDTDTQYF
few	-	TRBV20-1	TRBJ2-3	TGCAGTGCTAGCCGGGGTCGCACAGATACGCAGTATTTT	CSASRGRTDTQYF
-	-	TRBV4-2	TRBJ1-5	TGTGCCAGCAGCCAAGATCAGGCTCAGCCCCAGCATTTT	CASSQDQAQPQHF